One and the same sample provided the 5 T cell receptor beta chains below, sequenced in a study of CD8 T cells in ankylosing spondylitis. Via MiXCR, TCRdb re-called the 5' RACE reads, giving one row per CDR3 protein. The table records around 300,000 distinct CDR3 sequences, 11% of them present only once. The sequencing input was blood, either unsorted or a sorted T cell fraction (not recorded which). The receptors derive from a female donor with ankylosing spondylitis or in good health (not recorded which).

The sample holds many counts of this clonotype. The chain combines TRBV20-1 with TRBJ2-7; 10 bases align to TRBD1. J was trimmed by 5 bases and V by 5 bases; bases with no gene match: 12. From germline, CDR1 is DFQATT and CDR2 SNEGSKA (reference sequence). This CDR3 contains 15 residues. CDR3 bases: TGCAGTGCTTATCCGGGACAGGGGAGTGGTGACGAGCAGTACTTC. It codes for CSAYPGQGSGDEQYF.

J is TRBJ2-1 and V is TRBV10-3; D not resolved. Trimming removed 3 bases from V and 4 bases from J, with 13 bases in between. The CDR3 spans 15 residues. Per the germline V gene, CDR1 is ENHRY and CDR2 is SYGVKD. CDR3 sequence: CAISDVVGEYNEQFF. CDR3 DNA: TGTGCCATCAGTGATGTTGTTGGAGAGTACAATGAGCAGTTCTTC.

This clonotype was counted between two and nine times. The chain recombines TRBV5-1 with TRBJ2-5, with 8 bases matching TRBD1. CDR3 length equals 14 residues. Germline V lookup: CDR1 SGHRS, CDR2 YFSETQ. Trimming at V came to 4 bases and at J to 4 bases, leaving 6 bases not matched to a gene. Here the CDR3 reads CASSPGGLRETQYF. CDR3 nucleotide sequence: TGCGCCAGCAGCCCAGGGGGCCTCCGAGAGACCCAGTACTTC.

This clonotype has more than one count but fewer than ten. V and J are TRBV12-3 or TRBV12-4 and TRBJ1-1; 8 nucleotides match TRBD1. CDR3 length equals 14 residues. V lost 8 bases to trimming and J lost 4 bases; unmatched junction nucleotides: 9. The CDR3 sequence: CASLPLTGVTEAFF. The CDR3 region has the DNA TGTGCCAGCCTCCCCCTGACAGGGGTCACTGAAGCTTTCTTT.

This clonotype was seen repeatedly, ten times or more. One end of the junction fails to match germline, which may point to a read error. V usage is TRBV7-2 and J usage is TRBJ2-5; the D is unclear. Germline CDR1 SGHTA, CDR2 FQGNSA. The CDR3 has 14 amino acids. For the CDR3, the DNA is TGCGCCAGCAGCTTGAGACCAGCCCAGGAGACCCAGTACTTC. Translated: CASSLRPAQETQYF.